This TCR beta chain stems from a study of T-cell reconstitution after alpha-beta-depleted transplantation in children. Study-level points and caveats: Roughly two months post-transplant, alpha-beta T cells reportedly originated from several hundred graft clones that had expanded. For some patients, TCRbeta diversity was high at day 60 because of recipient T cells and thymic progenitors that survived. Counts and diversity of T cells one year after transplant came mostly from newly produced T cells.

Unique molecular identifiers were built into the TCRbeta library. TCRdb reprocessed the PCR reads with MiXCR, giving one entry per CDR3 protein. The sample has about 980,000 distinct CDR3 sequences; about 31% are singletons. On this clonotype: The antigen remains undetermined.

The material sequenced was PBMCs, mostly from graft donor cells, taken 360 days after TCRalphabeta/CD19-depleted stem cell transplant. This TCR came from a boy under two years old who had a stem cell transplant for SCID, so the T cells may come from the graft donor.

CDR3: CASSLPGLAGVRTDTQYF. For the CDR3, the DNA is TGTGCCAGCAGCCTACCGGGACTAGCGGGGGTTCGCACAGATACGCAGTATTTT. The chain joins TRBV7-2 to TRBJ2-3; 14 nucleotides align to TRBD2. The CDR3 covers 18 residues. Germline values: CDR1 SGHTA, CDR2 FQGNSA. Germline trimming cut 5 bases from V and 1 base from J; bases unmatched to any gene: 8. Filled out from reference TRBV7-2 and TRBJ2-3, the complete variable domain reads GAGVSQSPSNKVTEKGKDVELRCDPISGHTALYWYRQSLGQGLEFLIYFQGNSAPDKSGLPSDRFSAERTGGSVSTLTIQRTQQEDSAVYLCASSLPGLAGVRTDTQYFGPGTRLTVL.